The rows below give T cell receptor beta chains drawn from one sample of a study of T cell repertoires in cytomegalovirus infection. TCRdb used MiXCR to reprocess the reads, holding one entry per CDR3 protein. The sample holds some 940,000 distinct CDR3 sequences, roughly 30% seen once. These receptors' targets are unknown. The source material was cultured CD8+ T cells from PBMCs, sampled from culture after CMV antigen stimulation. The receptors derive from a human donor in good health (CMV status not recorded). Some clones in this sample may be carry-over from other donors' samples. Both conserved end residues are part of each CDR3.

J gene | V gene | CDR3 length | CDR3 protein
TRBJ1-2 | TRBV19 | 13 | CASGRDRGPGYTF
TRBJ2-2 | TRBV4-1 | 18 | CASSLKKETSGGAGELFF
TRBJ1-5 | TRBV7-8 | 15 | CASSPDRTSNQPQHF
TRBJ1-2 | TRBV9 | 14 | CASSAGGKGYGYTF
TRBJ1-2 | TRBV29-1 | 13 | CSVDPTGNYGYTF
TRBJ2-1 | TRBV3-1 | 16 | CASSTPGGHPWDGQFF
TRBJ2-7 | TRBV7-9 | 12 | CASSSHDYEQYF
TRBJ2-7 | TRBV27 | 14 | CASSLSRTTYEQYF
TRBJ1-5 | TRBV6-6 | 13 | CATVEIIHQPQHF
- | TRBV19 | 19 | CASSTLLPLAGGPGNEQYF
TRBJ1-1 | TRBV10-3 | 14 | CAITWDREGTEAFF
TRBJ1-1 | TRBV7-8 | 14 | CASSPMDENTEAFF
TRBJ2-1 | TRBV6-6 | 16 | CASSRSGTSGGNEQFF
TRBJ1-2 | TRBV2 | 16 | CAIYSPEAAPDYGYTF
TRBJ1-5 | TRBV6-2/TRBV6-3 | 14 | CASRSGRGNQPQHF
TRBJ2-2 | TRBV6-1 | 16 | CASSEWVTPTTGELFF
TRBJ2-6 | TRBV20-1 | 18 | CRKAGPCPSHSGANVLTF
TRBJ2-1 | TRBV12-3/TRBV12-4 | 18 | CASKPGQGAPNLDSEQFF
TRBJ1-4 | TRBV2 | 11 | CASWTGEKLFF
TRBJ1-1 | TRBV10-3 | 13 | CALRDRDATEAFF